The 28 T cell receptor beta chains below were found in one sample sequenced in a study of cytomegalovirus exposure and HLA in healthy donors. In the PCR, 60 Vbeta and 13 Jbeta primers were used. The table came from immunoSEQ multiplex PCR; TCRdb's copy has only in-frame clones and leaves some out. The sample contains some 120,000 clones, 74% of which appear only once. The specimen was PBMCs. The receptor source for this set is a woman between 45 and 60 years old in good health and CMV-seropositive.

This clone has a handful of counts. The chain couples TRBV2 to TRBJ1-1; no definite D call. Trimming stripped 7 bases from V and 0 bases from J, with 9 bases between. The CDR3 is 13 amino acids. Germline CDR1 SNHLY, CDR2 FYNNEI. The DNA for the CDR3 is TGTGCCAGCACCTTTGCGGTGAACACTGAAGCTTTCTTT. It codes for CASTFAVNTEAFF.

This chain uses TRBV6-5 with TRBJ2-1, with 8 bases matching TRBD1. Looked up from germline, CDR1 is MNHEY and CDR2 is SVGAGI. V shed 4 bases, J shed 1 base, and the junction held 6 bases outside the gene matches. This CDR3 region has 16 residues. Written as DNA, the CDR3 is TGTGCCAGCAGTTTCGACAGGGGTGGGTCCTACAATGAGCAGTTCTTC. It is translated as CASSFDRGGSYNEQFF.

This clone was observed once. The chain recombines TRBV29-1 with TRBJ2-7; 11 bases align to TRBD1. The CDR3 contains 14 residues. V dropped 4 bases and J dropped 3; count of bases not matched to a gene: 5. Germline V gives CDR1 SQVTM, CDR2 ANQGSEA. CDR3 sequence (DNA): TGCAGCGTTGGACTGGACAGGGGGCTCTACGAGCAGTACTTC. Encoded protein: CSVGLDRGLYEQYF.

Notes on this clone: The germline gene is not matched at one end of the junction; a read error may be the cause. The chain employs TRBV7-9 and TRBJ2-7; 10 bases align to TRBD2. Germline CDR1 and CDR2: SEHNR and FQNEAQ (reference sequence). The CDR3 contains 15 residues. The DNA of the CDR3 is TGTTCCAGCAGCTCACCAGCGGGGGGGCTGTACGAGCAGTACTTC. This encodes CSSSSPAGGLYEQYF.

The rearrangement links TRBV25-1 to TRBJ1-6; possible D gene TRBD1, 5 bases. V lost 1 base to trimming and J lost 0 bases, with 7 bases between them. This CDR3 has 16 residues. Germline V lookup: CDR1 MGHDK, CDR2 SYGVNS. The CDR3 sequence: CASSESDSSYNSPLHF. The CDR3 DNA sequence: TGTGCCAGCAGTGAATCCGACAGCTCCTATAATTCACCCCTCCACTTT.

The chain couples TRBV18 to TRBJ1-1; tentative D call: TRBD1 (5 bases). CDR3 size: 14 residues. Trimming pared 6 bases from V and 4 bases from J, leaving 15 bases between. Looked up from germline, CDR1 is KGHSH and CDR2 is LQKENI. CDR3 DNA: TGTGCCAGCTCTCCAAACCGCGGGGGCACTGAAGCTTTCTTT. Translation: CASSPNRGGTEAFF.

V gene TRBV9 combines with J gene TRBJ2-4, with 7 bases matching TRBD1. V gave up 3 bases and J gave up 7 bases; unmatched junction bases: 4. Per germline, CDR1 SGDLS and CDR2 YYNGEE. This CDR3 comprises 13 residues. DNA of the CDR3: TGTGCCAGCAGCGGAGTGACAGGGAACATTCAGTACTTC. It specifies CASSGVTGNIQYF.

This chain connects TRBV7-7 to TRBJ2-3; possibly TRBD2 for D (6 bases). Trimming took 6 bases from V and 3 from J, leaving 10 bases between them. The CDR3 consists of 13 residues. CDR1 SSHAT and CDR2 FNYEAQ come from the germline V gene (reference sequence). The chain's CDR3 is CASSPTSTDTQYF. DNA of the CDR3: TGTGCCAGCAGTCCGACTAGTACAGATACGCAGTATTTT.

The chain carries TRBV10-2 and TRBJ2-2; 9 bases line up with TRBD1. Germline loops: CDR1 WSHSY, CDR2 SAAADI. CDR3 length: 14 amino acids. J was trimmed by 6 bases and V by 8 bases; bases with no gene match: 7. The CDR3 coding sequence is TGCGCCAGCCACGCGGGACAGGGTTCCGGGGAGCTGTTTTTT. Translating it yields CASHAGQGSGELFF.

The chain joins TRBV7-2 to TRBJ2-7, with a tentative D call TRBD1 (5 bases). Germline-derived CDR1 and CDR2 are SGHTA and FQGNSA. V lost 5 bases to trimming and J lost 9 bases, with 17 bases between them. This CDR3 has 13 residues. CDR3 sequence: CASSPQTRVRQYF. The CDR3 DNA sequence: TGTGCCAGCAGCCCACAGACCAGGGTAAGGCAGTACTTC. The variable domain in full, with the rest retrieved from reference TRBV7-2 and TRBJ2-7, is GAGVSQSPSNKVTEKGKDVELRCDPISGHTALYWYRQSLGQGLEFLIYFQGNSAPDKSGLPSDRFSAERTGGSVSTLTIQRTQQEDSAVYLCASSPQTRVRQYFGPGTRLTVT.

This chain uses TRBV12-5 with TRBJ1-1, with 8 bases fitting TRBD1. V lost 7 bases and J lost 6; bases outside the gene matches: 7. This CDR3 has 13 amino acids. Germline V gene sequence: CDR1 LGHNT, CDR2 FRNRAP. As DNA, the CDR3 is TGTGCTAGTGATGCAGGGGGCTGGTCTGAAGCTTTCTTT. It yields the protein CASDAGGWSEAFF.

This clone occurred a few times. The V and J genes are TRBV2 and TRBJ2-5, with 10 nucleotides matching TRBD1. This CDR3 is 13 amino acids long. V lost 10 bases to trimming and J lost 2 bases; unmatched junction nucleotides: 4. Looked up from germline, CDR1 is SNHLY and CDR2 is FYNNEI. CDR3 amino acids: CANAGQGQETQYF. In nucleotides, the CDR3 is TGTGCCAACGCGGGACAGGGGCAAGAGACCCAGTACTTC. The variable domain in full, with the rest retrieved from reference TRBV2 and TRBJ2-5, is EPEVTQTPSHQVTQMGQEVILRCVPISNHLYFYWYRQILGQKVEFLVSFYNNEISEKSEIFDDQFSVERPDGSNFTLKIRSTKLEDSAMYFCANAGQGQETQYFGPGTRLLVL.

The chain recombines TRBV10-3 with TRBJ2-3; 9 positions agree with TRBD2. In germline, CDR1 is ENHRY, CDR2 SYGVKD. The CDR3 sequence is 13 residues long. The J segment lost 2 bases and the V segment lost 11 bases, leaving 5 bases of the junction unmatched. For the CDR3, the DNA is TGTGCCGGGCGGGAGGGGATCACAGATACGCAGTATTTT. Protein: CAGREGITDTQYF.

The chain couples TRBV7-6 to TRBJ2-7, with 8 bases fitting TRBD2. The CDR3 runs to 17 residues. Germline assignment: CDR1 SGHVS and CDR2 FNYEAQ. V lost 5 bases and J lost 7; bases outside the gene matches: 19. In nucleotides, the CDR3 is TGTGCCAGCAGCGCATGGACTAGCAGAGGCGGCTATAGTGAGCAGTACTTC. Its protein product is CASSAWTSRGGYSEQYF.

This clone was found a few times. The gene calls are TRBV5-1 and TRBJ2-5; 11 positions agree with TRBD2. CDR1 SGHRS and CDR2 YFSETQ come from the germline V gene. The CDR3 has 17 amino acids. V dropped 0 bases and J dropped 5; count of bases not matched to a gene: 9. The CDR3 region is CASSLEISGGARETQYF. CDR3 sequence (DNA): TGCGCCAGCAGCTTGGAGATTAGCGGGGGGGCTCGGGAGACCCAGTACTTC.

In regard to this clone: Additional DNA sequences in this sample encode the identical CDR3. This chain links TRBV19 with TRBJ1-5, with D tentatively TRBD1 (5 bases). Germline values: CDR1 LNHDA, CDR2 SQIVND (reference sequence). V lost 11 bases and J lost 4, with 12 bases in between. This CDR3 is built from 12 residues. In nucleotides, the CDR3 is TGTGCCTCACGGGGGGGAAATCAGCCCCAGCATTTT. It codes for CASRGGNQPQHF.

The genes are TRBV7-2 and TRBJ2-7; TRBD1 matches at 7 bases. Germline V lookup: CDR1 SGHTA, CDR2 FQGNSA. The CDR3 covers 16 residues. After removal of 7 bases from V and 8 bases from J, the junction contained 20 bases not matched to a gene. CDR3 sequence reads: CASTPPGQVGPGKQYF. The DNA of the CDR3 is TGTGCCAGCACCCCCCCCGGACAGGTGGGGCCCGGGAAGCAGTACTTC.

This clone has a handful of counts. V is TRBV29-1 and J is TRBJ2-5; 13 nucleotides agree with TRBD2. Gene TRBJ2-7 matches the end of the DNA better, so the J call may be wrong. The CDR3 totals 14 residues. Germline V gene lookup returns CDR1 SQVTM and CDR2 ANQGSEA. CDR3 bases: TGCAGCGTTGATGGACTAGCGGGGGCCTACGAGCAGTACTTC. Translation: CSVDGLAGAYEQYF.

CDR3 residues: CASSLDRGTDTQYF. In DNA, the CDR3 is TGTGCCAGCAGCTTAGACCGAGGCACAGATACGCAGTATTTT. This chain uses TRBV7-2 with TRBJ2-3; D is unclear. V dropped 1 base and J dropped 1 base, with 6 bases sitting between them. Germline-derived CDR1 and CDR2 are SGHTA and FQGNSA. This CDR3 region has 14 residues.

The rearrangement uses TRBV6-1 and TRBJ1-1, with a weak D call TRBD1 (6 bases). The CDR3 length is 14 residues. The V gene's germline CDR1 is MNHNS and CDR2 SASEGT. Trimming pared 3 bases from V and 1 base from J, leaving 9 bases between. The CDR3 nucleotides are TGTGCCAGCAGTGACTGGGGGCGGAACACTGAAGCTTTCTTT. Its translation: CASSDWGRNTEAFF.

The chain has TRBV9 and TRBJ2-7; 8 nucleotides match TRBD2. Germline values: CDR1 SGDLS, CDR2 YYNGEE. V gave up 0 bases and J gave up 1 base; unmatched junction bases: 3. The CDR3 extends over 15 amino acids. For the CDR3, the DNA is TGTGCCAGCAGCGTAGGAGCGGGGGTGTCCTACGAGCAGTACTTC. This codes for CASSVGAGVSYEQYF.

The chain employs TRBV10-2 and TRBJ2-2; TRBD2 matches 9 bases. Germline CDR1 WSHSY, CDR2 SAAADI. Losses at the gene ends were 0 bases for V and 5 bases for J; bases not matched to a gene: 7. The CDR3 length is 17 residues. The CDR3 nucleotides are TGCGCCAGCAGTGAGTCGCGTGGGCTAGCGGGGACCGGGGAGCTGTTTTTT. It codes for CASSESRGLAGTGELFF.

V and J are TRBV4-2 and TRBJ2-7; 10 bases line up with TRBD2. The CDR3 consists of 16 residues. Looked up from germline, CDR1 is LGHNA and CDR2 is YNFKEQ. V dropped 0 bases and J dropped 9; count of bases not matched to a gene: 11. The CDR3 region has the DNA TGTGCCAGCAGCCAAGACGTAGCGGGGGGCTCTTGGGCGCAGTACTTC. Protein: CASSQDVAGGSWAQYF.

The chain combines TRBV29-1 with TRBJ2-2; D gene uncertain. Germline V CDR1 and CDR2: SQVTM, ANQGSEA. The CDR3 runs 14 residues. V gave up 5 bases and J gave up 5 bases, with 15 bases separating them. The CDR3 nucleotides are TGCAGCGTTACCGGGTCACCGAGGACCGGGGAGCTGTTTTTT. Amino acids: CSVTGSPRTGELFF.

The table lists this clone with a few counts. This chain joins TRBV27 and TRBJ1-4; the match to TRBD1 covers 7 bases. V dropped 5 bases and J dropped 5; count of bases not matched to a gene: 8. Germline loops: CDR1 MNHEY, CDR2 SMNVEV (reference sequence). This CDR3 has 15 residues. CDR3 amino acids: CASSRKTGLNEKLFF. CDR3 nucleotide sequence: TGTGCCAGCAGTCGCAAGACAGGGTTAAATGAAAAACTGTTTTTT.

This chain links TRBV11-3 with TRBJ1-6, with no clear D. Trimming took 4 bases from V and 8 from J, leaving 9 bases between them. The V gene's germline CDR1 is SGHNT and CDR2 YENEEA. The CDR3 has 13 residues. CDR3 coding DNA: TGTGCCAGCAGCTCTGGGAGGGATTCACCCCTCCACTTT. This gives the protein CASSSGRDSPLHF.

This sequence joins TRBV2 and TRBJ1-5; 11 positions match TRBD1. This CDR3 contains 14 residues. Trimming at V came to 6 bases and at J to 3 bases, leaving 1 base not matched to a gene. Germline V gene lookup returns CDR1 SNHLY and CDR2 FYNNEI. CDR3 nucleotides: TGTGCCAGCAGCGGACAGGGGGCCAATCAGCCCCAGCATTTT. Protein product: CASSGQGANQPQHF.

V and J are TRBV28 and TRBJ1-1; D unresolved. Per germline, CDR1 MDHEN and CDR2 SYDVKM. Trimming pared 6 bases from V and 7 bases from J, leaving 18 bases between. The CDR3 loop spans 14 amino acids. The CDR3 reads CASSVTRPEIEAFF. Here the CDR3 DNA reads TGTGCCAGCAGCGTAACGCGCCCTGAAATTGAAGCTTTCTTT.